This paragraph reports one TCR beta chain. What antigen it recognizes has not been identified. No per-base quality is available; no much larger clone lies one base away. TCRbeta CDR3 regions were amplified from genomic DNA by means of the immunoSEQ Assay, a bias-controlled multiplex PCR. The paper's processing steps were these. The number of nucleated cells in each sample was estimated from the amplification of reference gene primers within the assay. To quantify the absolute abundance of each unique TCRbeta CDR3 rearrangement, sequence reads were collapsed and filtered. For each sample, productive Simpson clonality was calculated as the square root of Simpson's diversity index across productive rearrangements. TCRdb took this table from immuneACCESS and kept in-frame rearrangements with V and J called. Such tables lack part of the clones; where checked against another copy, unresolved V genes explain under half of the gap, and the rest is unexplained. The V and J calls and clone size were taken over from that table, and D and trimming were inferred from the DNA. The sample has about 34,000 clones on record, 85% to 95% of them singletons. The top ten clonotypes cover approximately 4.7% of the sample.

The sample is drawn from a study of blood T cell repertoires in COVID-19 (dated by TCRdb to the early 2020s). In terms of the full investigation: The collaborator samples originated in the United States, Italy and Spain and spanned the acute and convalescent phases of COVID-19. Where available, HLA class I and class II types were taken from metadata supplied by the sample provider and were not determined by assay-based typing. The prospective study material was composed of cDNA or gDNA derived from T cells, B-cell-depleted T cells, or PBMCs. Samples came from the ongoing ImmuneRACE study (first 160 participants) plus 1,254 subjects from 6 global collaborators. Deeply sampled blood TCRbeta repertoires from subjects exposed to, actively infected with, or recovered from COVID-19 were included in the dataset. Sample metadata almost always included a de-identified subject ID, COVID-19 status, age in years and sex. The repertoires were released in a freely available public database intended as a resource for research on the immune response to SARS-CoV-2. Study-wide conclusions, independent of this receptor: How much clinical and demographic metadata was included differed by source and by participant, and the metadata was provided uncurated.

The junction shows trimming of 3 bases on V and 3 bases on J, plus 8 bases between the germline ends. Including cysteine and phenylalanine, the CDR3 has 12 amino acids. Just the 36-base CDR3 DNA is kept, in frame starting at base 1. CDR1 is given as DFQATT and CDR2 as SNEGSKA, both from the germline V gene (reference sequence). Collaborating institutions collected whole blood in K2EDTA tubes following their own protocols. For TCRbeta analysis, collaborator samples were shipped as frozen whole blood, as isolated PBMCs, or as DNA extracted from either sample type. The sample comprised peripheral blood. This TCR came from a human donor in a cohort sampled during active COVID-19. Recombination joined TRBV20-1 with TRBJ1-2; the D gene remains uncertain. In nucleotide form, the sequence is TGCAGTGCTAGTGGGAGCTACTATGGCTACACCTTC. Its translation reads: CSASGSYYGYTF.